Sequencing of this T cell receptor (beta chain) was carried out in a study of T cells in women clearing cervical HPV infection. Data came from immunoSEQ multiplex PCR; TCRdb stores just in-frame clones and leaves some out. Here the sample table reports tens of thousands of clones. General study findings and limits: Richness plus V gene abundances separated cases from controls with AUC about 0.8.

As regards this clone: Its antigen is currently unknown.

The sample was blood buffy coat. This clonotype originated in a woman aged 18-70 years with a cervical HPV16 infection that either progressed to CIN3+ or cleared (not recorded which).

CDR3 sequence: CASSSGLATTDTQYF. CDR3 DNA (partial): TGCGCCAGCAGCTCTGGACTAGCAACCACAGATACG. The rearrangement joins TRBV5-1 to TRBJ2-3; 8 bases are shared with TRBD2. The sequenced fragment ends 3 residues before the CDR3 boundary, so the rest is inferred from the germline J gene. V gave up 3 bases and J gave up 2 bases; unmatched junction bases: 5. Germline CDR1 and CDR2: SGHRS and YFSETQ. The CDR3 totals 15 residues.